What follows describes a single T cell receptor beta chain. This sample stems from a study of OX40 agonist ivuxolimab in advanced cancers. Study at large: Anti-PD-1, anti-PD-L1 or anti-CTLA-4 therapy given earlier was allowed, and roughly 40% had some.

Anyone with autoimmune disease history or systemic immunosuppression was excluded. Assay: immunoSEQ multiplex PCR; the TCRdb copy retains only in-frame clones and omits some. The table includes about 76,000 clones, roughly 87% detected once. Between the trimmed V and J ends, which lost 5 bases and 8 bases, there was a span of 6 bases. This CDR3 is built from 11 residues. Germline V lookup: CDR1 SGHAT, CDR2 FQNNGV. The V gene is TRBV11-2, the J gene TRBJ2-2; no clear D. The TCR sequence derives from an adult with an advanced solid tumor such as melanoma, head and neck, liver or kidney cancer. The sample consisted of CD4+ or CD8+ T cells sorted from blood, taken in a trial of the OX40 agonist ivuxolimab. CDR3 nucleotide sequence: TGTGCCAGCAGCCCCTTGGGGGAGCTGTTTTTT. Residues: CASSPLGELFF.